The present T cell receptor (beta chain) was sequenced within a study of tumor-infiltrating lymphocytes in primary liver carcinoma. A constant-region primer served to make TCR beta cDNA from about 0.45 ug total RNA. Libraries for TCR beta were built through three nested multiplex PCR rounds, which together made up a slightly modified ARM-PCR procedure. With TRBV1-TRBV30 forward primers and a C-beta reverse primer, the first two PCR rounds were run for about 10 cycles each. TCRdb passed the multiplex PCR reads through MiXCR, listing each CDR3 protein once. Among about 200,000 distinct CDR3 sequences listed, about two thirds were seen once. The CDR3 extends over 17 amino acids. CDR1 is MDHEN, CDR2 SYDVKM, per germline. Trimming at V came to 3 bases and at J to 6 bases, leaving 14 bases not matched to a gene. Notes on this clonotype: Its matching antigen is unknown.

Findings and caveats of the study: In tumor-adjacent and tumor-blood pairs, overlap was lower than in tumor region pairs. The difference in top-250-clone fraction between tumors and blood was significant, favoring tumors (p = 0.039).

Germline DNA was extracted alongside blood RNA, which was obtained from unsorted whole blood. The receptor was isolated from a woman aged 60 to 75 with primary liver carcinoma and hepatitis B virus infection. The sequencing input was peripheral blood. This chain uses TRBV28 with TRBJ2-7; 10 nucleotides align to TRBD2. The CDR3 reads CASSFGGAGGPRGEQYF. In DNA form, the CDR3 reads TGTGCCAGCAGTTTTGGGGGAGCGGGAGGGCCGAGGGGCGAGCAGTACTTC.